One sample yielded the 16 T cell receptor beta chains listed below, sequenced in a study of naive and memory T cell subsets. Both TRBC1 and TRBC2 were covered by a beta constant-region primer of two equimolar oligonucleotides. A single record per CDR3 protein comes from TCRdb applying MiXCR to the UMI-ligation and nested PCR reads. The sample has about 85,000 distinct CDR3 sequences, about an eighth seen once. The sequenced material came from central memory CD4+ T cells from blood. The receptor source for this set is a human donor in good health.

This clonotype was counted ten times or more. This chain joins TRBV10-3 and TRBJ2-7, with D perhaps matching TRBD1 (5 bases). CDR1 is ENHRY, CDR2 SYGVKD, per germline. This CDR3 spans 13 amino acids. The ends were cut back, 6 bases at V and 3 bases at J, with 12 bases in the middle. The CDR3 DNA follows: TGTGCCATCAGATATGACAGTGTCTACGAGCAGTACTTC. Translating gives CAIRYDSVYEQYF.

This clonotype was observed a few times. The conserved phenylalanine or tryptophan is not found at the CDR3 terminus, so this likely reflects a read error. No DNA is shown, since the ends of the CDR3 on it are uncertain; the CDR3 is the one TCRdb lists. The rearrangement joins TRBV27 to TRBJ2-5; TRBD1, the table's D call, lacks a check against the DNA. The CDR3 totals 15 residues, both ends included. Germline V gene data show CDR1 as MNHEY and CDR2 as SMNVEV (reference sequence). The CDR3 sequence is CASSPRMEDLRGRVV.

Only a few counts were recorded for this clonotype. The chain joins TRBV3-1 to TRBJ2-4, with a weak D call TRBD2 (6 bases). Trimming left V 3 bases short and J 6 bases short, with 12 bases between. Germline CDR1 LGHDT, CDR2 YNNKEL (reference sequence). This CDR3 is built from 14 residues. The DNA for the CDR3 is TGTGCCAGCAGCCAGGGACTGTCAGCAAACATTCAGTACTTC. Translated: CASSQGLSANIQYF.

This sequence joins TRBV5-1 and TRBJ2-5, with 8 bases aligning to TRBD2. Germline assignment: CDR1 SGHRS and CDR2 YFSETQ. The V and J ends lost 2 bases and 4 bases, in that order; junction bases with no gene match: 4. The CDR3 totals 14 residues. The CDR3 protein is CASSFGGGLETQYF. The CDR3 DNA is TGCGCCAGCAGCTTCGGGGGGGGGCTAGAGACCCAGTACTTC.

The sample holds a few counts of this clonotype. The chain links TRBV28 to TRBJ1-5; no reliable D call. Germline loops: CDR1 MDHEN, CDR2 SYDVKM. The V and J ends lost 6 bases and 0 bases respectively, with 3 bases between them. The CDR3 covers 12 residues. The CDR3 is CASRTSNQPQHF. The CDR3, as DNA: TGTGCCAGCAGGACTAGCAATCAGCCCCAGCATTTT.

This clonotype has only a few counts. V and J are TRBV6-5 and TRBJ2-1; 8 nucleotides agree with TRBD2. The CDR3 totals 14 residues. Germline V lookup: CDR1 MNHEY, CDR2 SVGAGI. J was trimmed by 7 bases and V by 4 bases; bases with no gene match: 6. CDR3 bases: TGTGCCAGCAGTTTCGGGGGGGGCTTAAATGAGCAGTTCTTC. Translated, it gives CASSFGGGLNEQFF.

This clonotype was found many times. The V call is TRBV7-2, the J call TRBJ2-5, with TRBD2 matching 13 bases. The length of the CDR3 is 16 residues. Germline-derived CDR1 and CDR2 are SGHTA and FQGNSA. The ends lost 3 bases at V and 5 bases at J; junction bases unmatched: 6. DNA of the CDR3: TGTGCCAGCAGCTTTCGACTAGCGGGAGGTCTGGAGACCCAGTACTTC. Translation: CASSFRLAGGLETQYF.

The V call is TRBV3-1, the J call TRBJ1-5; the D gene is possibly TRBD1 (5 bases). Germline CDR1 and CDR2: LGHDT and YNNKEL (reference sequence). The CDR3 runs 18 residues. V dropped 0 bases and J dropped 4 bases, with 19 bases sitting between them. CDR3 sequence: CASSQDFGVQGGNQPQHF. Here the CDR3 DNA reads TGTGCCAGCAGCCAAGATTTTGGGGTTCAGGGTGGAAATCAGCCCCAGCATTTT.

This clonotype was observed a few times. The J gene is TRBJ1-6, the V gene TRBV14; D ambiguous. Looked up from germline, CDR1 is SGHDN and CDR2 is FVKESK. The ends were cut back, 2 bases at V and 6 bases at J, with 8 bases in the middle. This CDR3 is 14 amino acids long. The CDR3: CASSQLTVNSPLHF. The CDR3 nucleotides read TGTGCCAGCAGCCAACTTACAGTTAATTCACCCCTCCACTTT. The full variable domain, in which reference TRBV14 and TRBJ1-6 provide the parts outside the CDR3, is EAGVTQFPSHSVIEKGQTVTLRCDPISGHDNLYWYRRVMGKEIKFLLHFVKESKQDESGMPNNRFLAERTGGTYSTLKVQPAELEDSGVYFCASSQLTVNSPLHFGNGTRLTVT.

The V and J genes are TRBV20-1 and TRBJ2-7, with D possibly matching TRBD2 (6 bases). The CDR3 extends over 16 amino acids. Germline CDR1 DFQATT, CDR2 SNEGSKA (reference sequence). The V and J ends lost 5 bases and 12 bases respectively, with 32 bases between them. CDR3 amino acids: CSAGEIGTSKDGGLYF. The CDR3 region has the DNA TGCAGTGCTGGTGAGATCGGTACTAGCAAGGATGGGGGTCTGTACTTC.

A few counts support this clonotype. This chain links TRBV20-1 with TRBJ2-1; no reliable D call. CDR3 length: 10 residues. Germline V gene sequence: CDR1 DFQATT, CDR2 SNEGSKA (reference sequence). V was trimmed by 6 bases and J by 8 bases, leaving 8 bases between them. CDR3 DNA sequence: TGCAGTGCCCTCGGCTATGAGCAGTTCTTC. Translated: CSALGYEQFF.

This clonotype has only one observation. This chain connects TRBV28 to TRBJ1-5, with 7 nucleotides matching TRBD1. CDR3 length equals 14 residues. The V gene's germline CDR1 is MDHEN and CDR2 SYDVKM. After removal of 6 bases from V and 4 bases from J, the junction contained 6 bases not matched to a gene. The CDR3 region is CASRLQGRNQPQHF. The CDR3, as DNA: TGTGCCAGCAGATTACAGGGGCGAAATCAGCCCCAGCATTTT.

This clonotype was observed many times. The V gene is TRBV11-2, the J gene TRBJ2-1, with 7 bases fitting TRBD2. This CDR3 has 15 amino acids. The J segment lost 2 bases and the V segment lost 3 bases, leaving 4 bases of the junction unmatched. Per the germline V gene, CDR1 is SGHAT and CDR2 is FQNNGV. The chain's CDR3 is CASSLMAGAYNEQFF. The CDR3 DNA is TGTGCCAGCAGCTTGATGGCGGGAGCCTACAATGAGCAGTTCTTC.

This clonotype was picked up a small number of times. The V call is TRBV20-1, the J call TRBJ1-6; the match to TRBD1 covers 7 bases. Germline CDR1 DFQATT, CDR2 SNEGSKA (reference sequence). The CDR3 spans 17 residues. Germline trimming cut 0 bases from V and 4 bases from J; bases unmatched to any gene: 9. Here the CDR3 DNA reads TGCAGTGCTAGAGATCTCCAGGGGGTGGAATATAATTCACCCCTCCACTTT. Translating gives CSARDLQGVEYNSPLHF.

This clonotype came up many times. The V and J genes are TRBV29-1 and TRBJ2-1; 12 bases line up with TRBD2. The CDR3 covers 14 residues. The V gene end was trimmed by 5 bases and the J gene end by 7 bases; junction bases not matched to a gene: 6. Germline V gene sequence: CDR1 SQVTM, CDR2 ANQGSEA. The CDR3 DNA follows: TGCAGCGTTTCCGGGACTAGCGGGCGTAATGAGCAGTTCTTC. Translation: CSVSGTSGRNEQFF.

This clonotype was found a few times. The J gene is TRBJ2-1, the V gene TRBV21-1; the table's D gene call, TRBD1, was not cross checked with the DNA. TRBV21-1 is tagged as a pseudogene. CDR3 length: 15 residues. This CDR3 reads CASTGRDRGYNEQFF. The CDR3 DNA follows: TGTGCCAGCACCGGCCGGGACAGGGGATACAATGAGCAGTTCTTC.